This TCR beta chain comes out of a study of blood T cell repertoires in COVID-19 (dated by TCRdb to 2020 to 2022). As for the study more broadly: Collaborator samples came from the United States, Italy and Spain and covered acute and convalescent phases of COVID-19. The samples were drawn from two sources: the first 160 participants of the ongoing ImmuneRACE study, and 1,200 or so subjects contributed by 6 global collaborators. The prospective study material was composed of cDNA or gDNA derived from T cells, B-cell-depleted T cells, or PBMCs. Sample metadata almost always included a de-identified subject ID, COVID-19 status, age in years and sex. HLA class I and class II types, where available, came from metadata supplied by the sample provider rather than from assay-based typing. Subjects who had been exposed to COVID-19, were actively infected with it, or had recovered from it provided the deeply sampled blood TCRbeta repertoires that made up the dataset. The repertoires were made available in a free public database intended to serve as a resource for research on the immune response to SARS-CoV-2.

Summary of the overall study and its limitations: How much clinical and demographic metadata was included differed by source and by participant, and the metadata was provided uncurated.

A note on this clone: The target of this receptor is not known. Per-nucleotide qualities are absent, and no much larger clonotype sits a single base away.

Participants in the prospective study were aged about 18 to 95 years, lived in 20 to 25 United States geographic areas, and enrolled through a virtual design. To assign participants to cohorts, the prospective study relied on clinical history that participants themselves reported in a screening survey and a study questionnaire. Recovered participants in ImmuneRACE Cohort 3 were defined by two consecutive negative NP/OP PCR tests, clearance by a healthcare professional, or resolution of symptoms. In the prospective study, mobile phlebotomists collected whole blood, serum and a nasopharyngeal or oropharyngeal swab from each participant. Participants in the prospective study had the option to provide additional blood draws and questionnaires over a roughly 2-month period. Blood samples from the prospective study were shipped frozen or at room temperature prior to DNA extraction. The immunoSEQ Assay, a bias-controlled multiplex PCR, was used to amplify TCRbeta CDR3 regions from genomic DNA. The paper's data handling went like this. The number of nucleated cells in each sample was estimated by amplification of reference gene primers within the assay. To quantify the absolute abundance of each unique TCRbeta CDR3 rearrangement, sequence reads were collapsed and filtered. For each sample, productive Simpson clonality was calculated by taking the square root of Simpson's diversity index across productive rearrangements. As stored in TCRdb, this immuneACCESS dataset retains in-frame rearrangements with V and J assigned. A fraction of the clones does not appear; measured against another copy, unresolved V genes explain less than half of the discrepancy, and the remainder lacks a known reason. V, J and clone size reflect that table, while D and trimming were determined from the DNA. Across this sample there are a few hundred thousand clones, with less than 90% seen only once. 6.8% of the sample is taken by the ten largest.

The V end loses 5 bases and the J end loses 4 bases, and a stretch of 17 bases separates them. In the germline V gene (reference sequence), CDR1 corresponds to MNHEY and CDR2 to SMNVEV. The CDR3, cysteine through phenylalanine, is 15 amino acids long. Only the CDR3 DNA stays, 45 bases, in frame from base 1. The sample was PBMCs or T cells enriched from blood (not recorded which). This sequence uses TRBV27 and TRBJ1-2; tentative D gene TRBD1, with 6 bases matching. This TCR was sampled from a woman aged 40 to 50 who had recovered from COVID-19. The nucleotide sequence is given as TGTGCCAGCAGTCCCTCCTACAGGGTACCCTATGGCTACACCTTC. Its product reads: CASSPSYRVPYGYTF.